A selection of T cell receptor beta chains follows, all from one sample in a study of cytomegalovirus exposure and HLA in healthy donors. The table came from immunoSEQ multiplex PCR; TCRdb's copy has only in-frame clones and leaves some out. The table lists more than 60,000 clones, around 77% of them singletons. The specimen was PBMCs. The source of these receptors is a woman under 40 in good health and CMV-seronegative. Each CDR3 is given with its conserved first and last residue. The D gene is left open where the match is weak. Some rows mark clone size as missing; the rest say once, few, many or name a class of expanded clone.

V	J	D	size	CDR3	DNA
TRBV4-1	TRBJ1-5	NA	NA	CASSQDPQQPQHF	TGCGCCAGCAGCCAAGATCCTCAGCAGCCCCAGCATTTT
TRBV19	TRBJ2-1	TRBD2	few	CASSNPGTSGRSSYNEQFF	TGTGCCAGTAGCAATCCCGGGACTAGCGGGCGCAGCTCCTACAATGAGCAGTTCTTC
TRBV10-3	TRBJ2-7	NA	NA	CAISYNPVDSYEQYF	TGTGCCATCAGCTATAACCCGGTAGACAGCTACGAGCAGTACTTC
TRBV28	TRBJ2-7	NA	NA	CASSSGHLRWEQYF	TGTGCCAGCAGTTCAGGACACCTAAGGTGGGAGCAGTACTTC
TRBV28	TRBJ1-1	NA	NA	CASEGNTEAFF	TGTGCCAGCGAGGGGAACACTGAAGCTTTCTTT
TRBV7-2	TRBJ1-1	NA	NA	CASSLSLNTEAFF	TGTGCCAGCAGCTTATCATTGAACACTGAAGCTTTCTTT
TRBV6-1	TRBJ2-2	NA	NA	CASSELRPGELFF	TGTGCCAGCAGTGAATTGAGGCCCGGGGAGCTGTTTTTT
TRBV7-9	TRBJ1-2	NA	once	CASSSRSIGYGYTF	TGTGCCAGCAGCTCCCGTTCTATCGGCTATGGCTACACCTTC
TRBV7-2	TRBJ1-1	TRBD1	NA	CASSSRTGSATEAFF	TGTGCCAGCAGCTCCAGGACAGGGTCCGCCACTGAAGCTTTCTTT
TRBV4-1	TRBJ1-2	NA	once	CASSQTPDSNYGYTF	TGCGCCAGCAGCCAAACCCCCGACAGCAACTATGGCTACACCTTC
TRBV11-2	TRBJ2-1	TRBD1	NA	CASSWGQGRGNEQFF	TGTGCCAGCAGCTGGGGACAGGGGAGGGGCAATGAGCAGTTCTTC
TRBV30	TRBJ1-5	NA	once	CAWSKQGNQPQHF	TGTGCCTGGAGTAAGCAGGGCAATCAGCCCCAGCATTTT
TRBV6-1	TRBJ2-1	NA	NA	CASSLVRGGEQFF	TGTGCCAGCAGTCTTGTCCGGGGAGGTGAGCAGTTCTTC
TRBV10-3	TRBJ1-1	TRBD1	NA	CAISERDSSVEAFF	TGTGCCATCAGTGAGAGGGACAGTTCGGTAGAGGCTTTCTTT
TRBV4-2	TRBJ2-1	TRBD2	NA	CASSQSGGPNNEQFF	TGTGCCAGCAGCCAAAGCGGGGGGCCTAACAATGAGCAGTTCTTC
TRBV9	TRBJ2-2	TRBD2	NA	CASSVGTSGPGELFF	TGTGCCAGCAGCGTAGGGACTAGCGGTCCCGGGGAGCTGTTTTTT
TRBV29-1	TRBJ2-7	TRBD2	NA	CSAVGLAGIYEQYF	TGCAGCGCCGTGGGACTAGCGGGTATCTACGAGCAGTACTTC
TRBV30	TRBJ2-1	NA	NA	CAWGAGGEQFF	TGTGCCTGGGGGGCAGGGGGGGAGCAGTTCTTC
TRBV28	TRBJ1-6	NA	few	CASSPGGRVNSPLHF	TGTGCCAGCAGTCCAGGCGGGAGGGTTAATTCACCCCTCCACTTT
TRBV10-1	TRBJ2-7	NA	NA	CASSEGRGTASYEQYF	TGCGCCAGCAGTGAAGGGCGCGGGACAGCCTCTTACGAGCAGTACTTC
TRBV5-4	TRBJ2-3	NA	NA	CASSLISLAQTDTQYF	TGTGCCAGCAGCTTGATATCGCTAGCACAAACAGATACGCAGTATTTT
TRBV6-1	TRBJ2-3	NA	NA	CASSGSSGSTDTQYF	TGTGCCAGCAGTGGGTCCTCCGGTAGCACAGATACGCAGTATTTT
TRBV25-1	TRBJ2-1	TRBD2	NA	CASSSGGDYNEQFF	TGTGCCAGCAGTAGCGGGGGGGATTACAATGAGCAGTTCTTC